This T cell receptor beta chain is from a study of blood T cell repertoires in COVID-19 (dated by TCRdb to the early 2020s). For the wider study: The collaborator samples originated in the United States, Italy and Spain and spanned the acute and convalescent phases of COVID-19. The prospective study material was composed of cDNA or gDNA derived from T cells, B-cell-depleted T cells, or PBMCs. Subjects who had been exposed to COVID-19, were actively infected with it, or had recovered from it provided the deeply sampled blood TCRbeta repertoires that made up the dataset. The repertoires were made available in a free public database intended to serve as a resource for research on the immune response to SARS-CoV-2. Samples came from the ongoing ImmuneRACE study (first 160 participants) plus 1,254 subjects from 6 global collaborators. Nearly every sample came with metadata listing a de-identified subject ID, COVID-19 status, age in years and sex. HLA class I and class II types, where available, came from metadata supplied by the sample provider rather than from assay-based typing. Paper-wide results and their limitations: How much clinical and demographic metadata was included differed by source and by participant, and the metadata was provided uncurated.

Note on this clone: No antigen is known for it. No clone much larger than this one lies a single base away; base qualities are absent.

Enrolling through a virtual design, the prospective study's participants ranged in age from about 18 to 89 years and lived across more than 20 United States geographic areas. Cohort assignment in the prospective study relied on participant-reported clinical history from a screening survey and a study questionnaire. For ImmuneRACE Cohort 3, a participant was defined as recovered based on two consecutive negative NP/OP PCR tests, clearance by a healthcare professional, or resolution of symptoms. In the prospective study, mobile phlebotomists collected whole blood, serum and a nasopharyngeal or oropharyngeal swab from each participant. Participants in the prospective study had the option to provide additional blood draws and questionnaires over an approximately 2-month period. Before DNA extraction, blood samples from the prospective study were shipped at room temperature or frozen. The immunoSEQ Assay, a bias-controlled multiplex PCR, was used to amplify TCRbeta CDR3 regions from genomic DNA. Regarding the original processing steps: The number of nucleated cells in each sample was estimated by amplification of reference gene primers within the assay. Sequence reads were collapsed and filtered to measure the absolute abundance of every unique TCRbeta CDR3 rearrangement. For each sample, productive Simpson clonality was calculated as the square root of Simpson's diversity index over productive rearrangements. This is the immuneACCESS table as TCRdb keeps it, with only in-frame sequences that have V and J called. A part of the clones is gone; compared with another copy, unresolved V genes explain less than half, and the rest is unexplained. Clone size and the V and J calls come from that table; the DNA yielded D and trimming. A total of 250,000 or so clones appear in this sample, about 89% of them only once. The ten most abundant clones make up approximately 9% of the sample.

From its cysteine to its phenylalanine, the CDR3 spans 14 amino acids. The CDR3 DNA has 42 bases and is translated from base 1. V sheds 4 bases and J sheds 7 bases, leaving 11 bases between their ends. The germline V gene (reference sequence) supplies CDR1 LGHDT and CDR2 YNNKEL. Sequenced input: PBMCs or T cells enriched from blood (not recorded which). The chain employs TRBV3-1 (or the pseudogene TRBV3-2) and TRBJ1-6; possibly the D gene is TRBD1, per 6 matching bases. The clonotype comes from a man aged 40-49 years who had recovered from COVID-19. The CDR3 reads CASSLRGGNSPLHF. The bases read TGTGCCAGCAGCCTCAGGGGAGGGAATTCACCCCTCCACTTT.